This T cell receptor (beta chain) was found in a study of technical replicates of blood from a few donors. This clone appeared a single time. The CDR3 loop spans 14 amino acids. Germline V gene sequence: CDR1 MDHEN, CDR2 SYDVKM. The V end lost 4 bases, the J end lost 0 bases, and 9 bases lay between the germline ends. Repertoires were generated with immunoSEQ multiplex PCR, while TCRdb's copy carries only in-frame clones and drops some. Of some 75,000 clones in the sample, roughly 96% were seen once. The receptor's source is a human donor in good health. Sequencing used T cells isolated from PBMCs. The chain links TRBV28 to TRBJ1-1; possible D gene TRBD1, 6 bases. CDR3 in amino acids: CASSYTGLNTEAFF. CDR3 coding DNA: TGTGCCAGCAGTTACACAGGGCTGAACACTGAAGCTTTCTTT.